This T cell receptor beta chain appears in the sequencing data of a study of cytomegalovirus exposure and HLA in healthy donors (dated by TCRdb to 2016 to 2017). About the full investigation: An earlier analysis of roughly 500 of the donors reported roughly 270 Gb of sequence data and 117 million unique TCR beta sequences from 190 million or so T cells. The T cell repertoires of 670 or so subjects were profiled by immunosequencing and related to cytomegalovirus serostatus. An earlier analysis of fewer than 750 of the donors used high-throughput TCR beta sequencing to judge whether each TCR beta V gene segment behaved as functional or pseudogenic. The study aimed to test whether cataloging public T cell receptors could reveal signatures of past pathogen exposure. Rather than drawing on any new phenotypic data, the later analysis identified candidate immune exposures from TCR beta sequences and the way those sequences occurred across donors. Roughly five DR-DQ haplotypes were treated as single units for association and clustering because of strong linkage in the cohort. A later genetic analysis took genome-wide SNP genotypes for about 65% of the 666 donors and used that subset as a discovery cohort. A separate validation cohort of about 110 different subjects was used in addition to the roughly 700-subject first cohort. Both class I and class II loci were covered by HLA typing, at four-digit resolution. The number of donors typed differed by locus, with roughly 629-640 for A, B, C, DRB1 and DQB1, 522 for DQA1, some 570 for DPA1, and over 400 for DPB1. A later analysis re-analyzed previously published TCR beta repertoires from 666 donors and added high-resolution HLA genotyping to study TCR occurrence patterns. Donor age, sex, ethnicity and CMV serostatus were compiled together with the repertoire data. An early release that covered about 600 HLA-typed donors contained approximately 290 gigabases of sequencing data and 80 million or so unique TCR sequences. Every discovery cohort repertoire had been produced on one sequencing platform. Across approximately 400 genotyped donors of the cohort, an average of about 200,000 unique TCR beta nucleotide sequences per donor were sequenced, and roughly 20% of those sequences were non-productive. Of the 350 to 400 genotyped donors, about 80% fell in the genetic ancestry cluster associated with self-reported Caucasian donors. To predict cytomegalovirus infection status, the study combined high-throughput TCR immunosequencing, statistical association of individual TCRs with disease status, and machine learning. General findings and caveats noted by the study authors: A few of the identified cytomegalovirus-associated TCR beta chains were confirmed in vitro to be specific for cytomegalovirus antigens. A later analysis found that TCR association rates varied across HLA loci, with DRB1 alleles showing the most associated TCRs and HLA-C alleles the fewest. The 87-base-pair reads could not distinguish some IMGT-functional V segments, including TRBV6-2 and TRBV6-3, so those segments were excluded. While some public TCRs were present in many individuals, most TCR sequences turned up only very rarely across donors. When HLA alleles, especially DR and DQ, strongly co-occurred, attributing TCR associations to individual alleles was difficult. Because HLA typing was unavailable for some donors at each locus, only the typed subset was used in association tests. In a later analysis, most CMV-associated TCR beta chains were found to appear HLA-restricted, with HLA associations seemingly driven largely by CMV exposure. Roughly uniform sequencing depth across donors was assumed in presence/absence analyses, although this assumption may not hold. The classifier was reported to diagnose cytomegalovirus status with high specificity and sensitivity in both the original and validation cohorts. It was suggested by the authors that the approach could potentially be generalized to other disease states and immunological phenotypes. In a later analysis, some 17,000 TCR beta sequences were associated with specific HLA alleles at a false discovery rate of 0.05. An earlier analysis of approximately 540 of the donors showed that most TCR beta V segments appeared in productive rearrangements either about 90% or about 30% of the time, which broadly matched IMGT annotations. Linkage disequilibrium might explain the correlated functional status among segregating V segments, but an unknown experimental factor could not be excluded. In a later genetic analysis, a missense DCLRE1C variant was associated with V-gene and J-gene trimming of TCR beta chains, and the association was replicated in an independent cohort. A further reported finding was that TCR beta sequences accurately predicted the HLA-A and HLA-B alleles for most subjects in the first cohort. A cluster of highly shared sequence variants was judged likely to be a technical artifact of the sequencing pipeline. Immune exposure information for the cohort was limited to CMV serostatus. A later genetic analysis reported fewer N-insertions in productive TCRs among donors in an Asian-associated ancestry cluster than the roughly 620-donor mean. Because counts were too low, about 18 rarely observed V segments, including chromosome 9 orphons, were excluded from the earlier analysis of roughly 580 of the donors. In the study, some 180 TCR beta chains were listed as associated with cytomegalovirus. Several of the top co-occurrence clusters appeared to be linked to parvovirus B19, influenza, CMV and Epstein-Barr virus, according to a later analysis. In a later analysis, HLA-associated TCR beta chains were found to be more clonally expanded and to have lower generation probabilities than equally common non-associated chains. The cohort was sequenced for TCR beta chains only, and without alpha or paired-chain data the features that could be detected were limited.

The germline V gene specifies LGHNA as CDR1 and YNFKEQ as CDR2. The junction shows trimming of 0 bases on V and 8 bases on J, plus 13 bases between the germline ends. The CDR3 spans 15 residues, from the cysteine through the phenylalanine. Of all the DNA, just the CDR3 is kept, 45 bases in frame from base 1. The cohort consisted of 666 healthy bone marrow donors. All cohort members were sampled while nominally healthy, although unrecorded immune exposures were likely present. The donor tested CMV seronegative and was one of the 352 seronegative cohort members. A peripheral blood sample was provided by each donor, and peripheral blood mononuclear cells were used for TCR beta sequencing. The Qiagen DNeasy Blood Extraction Kit was used to extract genomic DNA from the blood cell samples. Libraries were built with the immunoSEQ multiplex PCR assay. For the multiplex PCR, a mixture combining 60 forward primers for TCR Vbeta segments and 13 reverse primers for TCR Jbeta segments was used. The CDR3 region of rearranged TCR beta genes was amplified from genomic DNA by a multiplex PCR assay. Amplified TCR beta libraries were sequenced as 87-base-pair reads on the Illumina HiSeq System. Concerning the study's data processing: A later analysis counted around 72 million unique TCR beta chains across the 550 to 750 repertoires, and about 10 million of these chains were shared by at least two donors. To remove PCR and sequencing errors, raw reads were error-corrected and collapsed into unique sequences using a nearest-neighbor algorithm that merged closely related sequences. To assign V, D and J gene segments, CDR3 sequences were aligned to IMGT reference sequences. For a sequence to be retained, a match of at least six nucleotides was required to both a V gene segment and a J gene segment. A rearrangement counted as productive if the CDR3 had no stop codons and remained in frame with V and J, and every other rearrangement counted as non-productive. CDR3 was defined according to IMGT convention as the region running from the second conserved V-encoded cysteine to the conserved J-encoded phenylalanine. The earlier analysis of approximately 500 of the donors excluded sequences that lacked an unambiguous match to a single V gene segment. In an earlier analysis of more than 500 of the donors, a V segment was called functional when productive rearrangements were above 56.7%, and segregating when the standard deviation between donors exceeded 5%. To diagnose cytomegalovirus status from the catalog of TCR beta chain sequences, a statistical classification framework was built. V and J gene assignment, in a later analysis, came from comparing TCR nucleotide sequences with IMGT/GENE-DB human TR gene sequences. In a later analysis, CDR3 sequences and most-parsimonious VDJ recombination scenarios were assigned using the TCRdist pipeline. In a later analysis, each TCR beta chain was defined by its CDR3 amino acid sequence together with its V-gene family, and reads lacking a unique V-gene family were excluded. In a later analysis, fewer than 600 highly shared, low-generation-probability nucleotide sequences were removed to address suspected cross-contamination and a sequencing artifact. In a later analysis, a clonal expansion index was calculated for each public chain from normalized within-repertoire ranks of inferred template counts. Generation probabilities in a later analysis came from a VDJ recombination model fitted to out-of-frame rearrangements, and those results were checked against IGoR. In a later analysis, hypergeometric tests were used to score TCR-TCR, TCR-HLA and TCR-CMV co-occurrence, with a repertoire-size bias correction applied to TCR pairs. To estimate false discovery rates, a later analysis permuted the HLA or CMV assignments 20 times. In a later analysis, co-occurring TCRs were grouped using DBSCAN, with TCRdist sequence similarity added in when clustering inside HLA-allele-positive subsets. Repertoires with fewer than 30,000 or more than 120,000 public chains were left out of co-occurrence clustering, as were a handful of repertoires with anomalous nucleotide sharing. TCRdb mirrors the immuneACCESS table, restricted to in-frame sequences. Some clones are absent from its copies; in checked studies, under half trace to an unresolved V gene, and the reason for the others is unknown. V and J calls and clone size are those listed in that table; D and trimming were worked out from the DNA. The sample yields tens of thousands of clones; around 80% were counted once. The ten largest clones capture roughly 2% of the sample.

As concerns this clone: Its antigen is currently not known. Base qualities are missing; no much larger clone stands one base away.

The chain joins TRBV4-2 to TRBJ1-4; no D gene call is confident. The TCR originated in a man aged 18 to 29 in good health and CMV-seronegative. The sequencing input was PBMCs. The DNA sequence is given as TGTGCCAGCAGCCAAGACCCCGGACTCCCGGAAAAACTGTTTTTT. Protein translation: CASSQDPGLPEKLFF.